This TCR beta chain was identified in a study of early T cells in non-severe SARS-CoV-2 infection. Study-level information: Sequencing targeted bulk RNA from unsorted whole blood, leaving chains unpaired. Study-wide results and caveats: The study's VDJdb matching favored anti-spike CD8 responses and missed private and CD4 specificities.

The length of the CDR3 is 13 residues. The V gene's germline CDR1 is SEHNR and CDR2 FQNEAQ (reference sequence). Trimming removed 1 base from V and 4 bases from J, with 7 bases in between. Unique molecular identifiers (one per individual cDNA molecule) were attached. Using its own MiXCR run on the 5' RACE reads, TCRdb lists one record per CDR3 protein. The sample records 45,000 to 55,000 distinct CDR3 sequences, 11% being singletons. This clonotype was detected a few times. Its antigen is unknown. This rearrangement joins TRBV7-9 to TRBJ1-1; D gene unclear. The TCR sequence derives from an adult who was a healthcare worker with PCR-confirmed SARS-CoV-2 infection or an uninfected control (not recorded which). The sequenced material came from whole blood. DNA of the CDR3: TGTGCCAGCAGCTTAGGCACCGCCACTGAAGCTTTCTTT. Its translation: CASSLGTATEAFF.